These T cell receptor beta chains were read from a single sample in a study of somatic mutations in cytotoxic T cells in rheumatoid arthritis. Clones were read by immunoSEQ multiplex PCR, and TCRdb kept only the in-frame ones, dropping some. The repertoire holds about 18,000 clones, with about three quarters as singletons. Sequencing was done on a sample of CD8+ T cells sorted from blood. Receptors were obtained from an adult with rheumatoid arthritis. CDR3s include the opening cysteine and the closing phenylalanine or tryptophan. Clone sizes are given selectively: once, few, many, or a class where the clone is expanded.

V	size	J	CDR3
TRBV4-1	NA	TRBJ2-7	CASSQAQTYEQYF
TRBV11-2	NA	TRBJ2-7	CASSLVVHEQYF
TRBV6-6	NA	TRBJ2-2	CASTSANTGELFF
TRBV10-3	NA	TRBJ2-2	CAISGTSENTGELFF
TRBV27	NA	TRBJ1-4	CASTRRGGARPNEKLFF
TRBV27	NA	TRBJ2-1	CASSLFASGSEQFF
TRBV21-1	NA	TRBJ2-7	CASSQDRRKQYF
TRBV19	NA	TRBJ2-2	CASSQITGELFF
TRBV27	few	TRBJ2-7	CASKGTGAQQYF
TRBV28	once	TRBJ1-3	CASSFHRGGSYSSGNTIYF
TRBV5-8	NA	TRBJ2-7	CASRNLAGVVREQYF
TRBV19	NA	TRBJ2-5	CASSLLGGGGETQYF
TRBV5-4	NA	TRBJ2-1	CASSLGRAAEQFF
TRBV7-8	NA	TRBJ2-5	CASSLKETQYF
TRBV5-8	NA	TRBJ1-2	CASSLVNGGGYTF
TRBV25-1	NA	TRBJ2-2	CASSIQGDGGELFF
TRBV7-8	NA	TRBJ1-5	CASSPTRNQPQHF
TRBV7-9	NA	TRBJ1-5	CASSLLDQPQHF
TRBV10-1	NA	TRBJ2-3	CASSEGLSGTTDTQYF
TRBV19	NA	TRBJ2-2	CASSIMGQGTTGELFF
TRBV10-3	NA	TRBJ1-4	CATWAGPNEKLFF
TRBV9	NA	TRBJ2-3	CASSSSGDPDTQYF
TRBV11-2	NA	TRBJ2-1	CASSLDRLRKTYNEQFF
TRBV5-5	NA	TRBJ1-5	CASSSSTNNQPQHF
TRBV30	few	TRBJ1-1	CAWLPRGKAFF
TRBV19	NA	TRBJ1-2	CASSMGSQILYGYTF
TRBV5-8	NA	TRBJ1-5	CASSDGTGGNQPQHF
TRBV6-6	NA	TRBJ2-1	CASSTGTGEWNEQFF
TRBV14	NA	TRBJ2-3	CASSQAVLGRRTQYF
TRBV27	NA	TRBJ2-4	CASSLGPGAKNIQYF
TRBV11-3	NA	TRBJ1-2	CASSSGPRHGSNYGYTF
TRBV9	NA	TRBJ2-7	CASSVGDGTYEQYF
TRBV6-5	NA	TRBJ1-2	CASSYSSRNYGYTF
TRBV12-1	NA	TRBJ1-2	CASRNLRAHEDGYTF
TRBV29-1	NA	TRBJ2-2	CSVAQGTGELFF
TRBV10-1	NA	TRBJ2-1	CASSKGTGGYNEQFF
TRBV6-5	once	TRBJ1-1	CASSYGGGEAFF
TRBV15	NA	TRBJ2-1	CATSRDLGKDEQFF
TRBV27	few	TRBJ2-1	CASSFTALNEQFF
TRBV6-4	NA	TRBJ2-1	CASSDDPGGLAEYNEQFF
TRBV29-1	NA	TRBJ1-2	CSVFAGEGGYGYTF
TRBV18	few	TRBJ2-3	CASSPDRALDTQYF
TRBV10-2	NA	TRBJ2-3	CASSVGTQNTDTQYF
TRBV27	NA	TRBJ1-2	CASSIGTGYGYTF
TRBV30	few	TRBJ2-6	CAWTSIWANVLTF
TRBV11-2	NA	TRBJ2-5	CASSLGQKETQYF
TRBV30	NA	TRBJ1-2	CAWSRFPDLGYGYTF
TRBV27	NA	TRBJ1-3	CASSLGNTGNTIYF
TRBV7-9	NA	TRBJ2-1	CASSLGQGNEQFF
TRBV6-1	NA	TRBJ2-2	CASSEAPGQAEGNTGELFF
TRBV29-1	NA	TRBJ1-2	CSVADGLYLYGYTF
TRBV19	NA	TRBJ2-3	CASSAAGAVTYTQYF
TRBV15	NA	TRBJ1-1	CATSGSWNTEAFF
TRBV30	NA	TRBJ2-3	CASSDGHTDTQYF
TRBV7-9	few	TRBJ2-7	CASSLGQGNEQYF